This entry lists 25 T cell receptor beta chains sequenced from one sample in a study of CD8 T cells in Susac syndrome. After extraction with the RNeasy kit, about 0.5 to 1 ug of the RNA was reverse transcribed using random hexamers. TCRdb independently ran MiXCR on the immunoSEQ multiplex PCR reads; one entry per CDR3 protein. The profile covers about 240,000 distinct CDR3 sequences, with almost 97% appearing a single time and approximately 0.1% taken by the ten largest. Sequenced input: CD4+ T cells from PBMCs. The receptors stem from a human donor with Susac syndrome.

The chain recombines TRBV7-9 with TRBJ2-7; D is unresolved. V dropped 4 bases and J dropped 6 bases, with 10 bases sitting between them. The germline V gene has CDR1 SEHNR and CDR2 FQNEAQ (reference sequence). The CDR3 is 12 residues long. The DNA of the CDR3 is TGTGCCAGCAGCTCCAGACTGCGCGAGCAGTACTTC. Translated: CASSSRLREQYF.

The CDR3 DNA reads TGTGCCAGCAGGGCCCAGGGCCACGAGCAGTACTTC. It encodes CASRAQGHEQYF. V usage is TRBV28 and J usage is TRBJ2-7; tentative D call: TRBD1 (5 bases). The V end lost 6 bases, the J end lost 5 bases, and 11 bases lay between the germline ends. Germline V lookup: CDR1 MDHEN, CDR2 SYDVKM. The CDR3 consists of 12 residues.

The chain has TRBV20-1 and TRBJ2-5; perhaps TRBD2 as D (5 bases). From germline, CDR1 is DFQATT and CDR2 SNEGSKA (reference sequence). V lost 2 bases and J lost 10, with 17 bases in between. The length of the CDR3 is 13 residues. CDR3 in amino acids: CSARPNRAGDQYF. The CDR3 DNA is TGCAGTGCTAGACCTAATCGGGCGGGTGACCAGTACTTC.

This rearrangement joins TRBV29-1 to TRBJ2-1, with 7 positions matching TRBD2. The V segment lost 6 bases and the J segment 13 bases; nucleotides outside the gene matches: 12. CDR3 length: 12 amino acids. CDR1 is SQVTM and CDR2 is ANQGSEA in the germline V gene. CDR3 bases: TGCAGCGTCGCAACGGGAGGCCTGCGCCAGTTCTTC. It translates to CSVATGGLRQFF.

The chain has TRBV28 and TRBJ1-5, with D unclear. V dropped 6 bases and J dropped 1 base, with 13 bases sitting between them. This CDR3 comprises 15 residues. CDR1 and CDR2 (germline): MDHEN, SYDVKM. The CDR3 nucleotides read TGTGCCAGCAGCCCAGCAGGAGAAAGCAATCAGCCCCAGCATTTT. This gives the protein CASSPAGESNQPQHF.

The chain links TRBV2 to TRBJ2-3, with D unresolved. V was pared by 7 bases and J by 3 bases, with 11 bases between. This CDR3 has 13 residues. Germline CDR1 is SNHLY and CDR2 is FYNNEI. The CDR3 is CASMQEWTDTQYF. In nucleotides, the CDR3 is TGTGCCAGCATGCAGGAGTGGACAGATACGCAGTATTTT.

This clonotype was counted once. This chain connects TRBV18 to TRBJ1-2; perhaps TRBD1 as D (6 bases). CDR3 length: 16 residues. Trimming pared 0 bases from V and 7 bases from J, leaving 18 bases between. Germline-derived CDR1 and CDR2 are KGHSH and LQKENI. The CDR3, as DNA: TGTGCCAGCTCACCACCGGGGGCAGGGATACACGCTGGCTACACCTTC. Amino acids: CASSPPGAGIHAGYTF. The full variable domain, rest sourced from reference TRBV18 and TRBJ1-2, is NAGVMQNPRHLVRRRGQEARLRCSPMKGHSHVYWYRQLPEEGLKFMVYLQKENIIDESGMPKERFSAEFPKEGPSILRIQQVVRGDSAAYFCASSPPGAGIHAGYTFGSGTRLTVV.

Here the CDR3 reads CATSDLPTDYNEQFF. As DNA, the CDR3 is TGTGCCACCAGTGATTTGCCGACAGACTACAATGAGCAGTTCTTC. The chain has TRBV24-1 and TRBJ2-1, with D perhaps TRBD1 (5 bases). The CDR3 covers 15 residues. Germline CDR1 is KGHDR and CDR2 is SFDVKD. Between the trimmed V and J ends, which lost 0 bases and 3 bases, there was a span of 8 bases.

V usage is TRBV29-1 and J usage is TRBJ2-3, with D possibly matching TRBD1 (6 bases). V was pared by 0 bases and J by 0 bases, with 7 bases between. This CDR3 comprises 14 residues. Germline CDR1 SQVTM, CDR2 ANQGSEA. The CDR3 loop reads CSVEDTGSTDTQYF. CDR3 bases: TGCAGCGTTGAAGATACAGGGAGCACAGATACGCAGTATTTT.

The chain combines TRBV11-3 with TRBJ1-4, with D perhaps TRBD1 (6 bases). The V gene's germline CDR1 is SGHNT and CDR2 YENEEA. This CDR3 comprises 14 residues. Trimming stripped 5 bases from V and 6 bases from J, with 13 bases between. The DNA of the CDR3 is TGTGCCAGCAGCGGACCGGGACATTATGAAAAACTGTTTTTT. Its translation is CASSGPGHYEKLFF.

The chain links TRBV15 to TRBJ2-1, with 8 nucleotides matching TRBD2. Germline V gene sequence: CDR1 LNHNV, CDR2 YYDKDF (reference sequence). The CDR3 runs 15 residues. V trimming: 8 bases; J trimming: 7 bases; junction bases outside the gene matches: 13. The chain's CDR3 is CATGSRLAYTNEQFF. CDR3 in DNA: TGTGCCACCGGTTCTCGACTAGCGTATACGAATGAGCAGTTCTTC.

The chain couples TRBV12-3 or TRBV12-4 to TRBJ2-1; no clear D. Between the trimmed V and J ends, which lost 6 bases and 6 bases, there was a span of 6 bases. This CDR3 is built from 11 residues. The CDR3 is CASRYVNEQFF. In DNA, the CDR3 is TGTGCCAGCAGATATGTCAATGAGCAGTTCTTC.

This sequence joins TRBV12-3 or TRBV12-4 and TRBJ1-1; no reliable D call. The CDR3 covers 16 residues. V lost 5 bases to trimming and J lost 5 bases, with 21 bases between them. The CDR3 spells CASSISGKSVGTEAFF. CDR3 sequence (DNA): TGTGCCAGCAGTATATCCGGAAAGTCGGTTGGGACTGAAGCTTTCTTT.

The chain links TRBV25-1 to TRBJ2-5; D may be TRBD1 or TRBD2 (5 bases each). The germline V gene has CDR1 MGHDK and CDR2 SYGVNS. This CDR3 contains 12 residues. The V and J ends lost 6 bases and 4 bases respectively, with 9 bases between them. The CDR3 DNA sequence: TGTGCCAGCAGCGGGGCGTCAGAGACCCAGTACTTC. It encodes CASSGASETQYF.

V is TRBV7-2 and J is TRBJ1-2, with no clear D. Trimming pared 3 bases from V and 0 bases from J, leaving 11 bases between. CDR1 and CDR2 from the germline V gene are SGHTA and FQGNSA. CDR3 length: 15 residues. The CDR3 spells CASSFRIGPNYGYTF. As DNA, the CDR3 is TGTGCCAGCAGCTTCCGCATAGGACCTAACTATGGCTACACCTTC.

The chain has TRBV29-1 and TRBJ1-5, with 7 bases lining up with TRBD1. Losses at the gene ends were 6 bases for V and 5 bases for J; bases not matched to a gene: 4. This CDR3 has 12 residues. The germline V gene has CDR1 SQVTM and CDR2 ANQGSEA. CDR3 sequence reads: CSVRDSHQPQHF. CDR3 nucleotide sequence: TGCAGCGTCCGGGACAGCCATCAGCCCCAGCATTTT. The full variable domain, in which reference TRBV29-1 and TRBJ1-5 provide the parts outside the CDR3, is SAVISQKPSRDICQRGTSLTIQCQVDSQVTMMFWYRQQPGQSLTLIATANQGSEATYESGFVIDKFPISRPNLTFSTLTVSNMSPEDSSIYLCSVRDSHQPQHFGDGTRLSIL.

For the CDR3, the DNA is TGTGCCAGCAGCCGGACAGGGGCCAATGGCTACACCTTC. Translated, it gives CASSRTGANGYTF. The genes are TRBV27 and TRBJ1-2; 9 bases line up with TRBD1. The CDR3 spans 13 residues. Losses at the gene ends were 6 bases for V and 6 bases for J; bases not matched to a gene: 5. Germline V gives CDR1 MNHEY, CDR2 SMNVEV (reference sequence).

The CDR3 sequence: CATSDGGQAYNEQFF. The CDR3, as DNA: TGTGCCACCAGTGACGGGGGACAGGCCTACAATGAGCAGTTCTTC. The chain joins TRBV24-1 to TRBJ2-1, with 8 bases matching TRBD1. The junction had 3 bases not matched to a gene; V was cut back by 4 bases and J by 2 bases. Germline CDR1 KGHDR, CDR2 SFDVKD. This CDR3 contains 15 residues.

This chain links TRBV29-1 with TRBJ2-1, with 7 bases lining up with TRBD2. V dropped 5 bases and J dropped 1; count of bases not matched to a gene: 8. The length of the CDR3 is 15 residues. Germline V gene data show CDR1 as SQVTM and CDR2 as ANQGSEA. CDR3 sequence: CSVLLREVSYNEQFF. CDR3 DNA sequence: TGCAGCGTTCTGCTTCGGGAGGTGTCCTACAATGAGCAGTTCTTC.

The chain uses TRBV28 and TRBJ1-1; TRBD1 might be the D (5 bases). The CDR3 consists of 13 residues. V lost 2 bases to trimming and J lost 4 bases, with 8 bases between them. Germline CDR1 is MDHEN and CDR2 is SYDVKM. DNA of the CDR3: TGTGCCAGCAGTTTAAGAAGGGGCACTGAAGCTTTCTTT. This encodes CASSLRRGTEAFF. The entire variable domain, with the rest obtained from reference TRBV28 and TRBJ1-1, is as follows: DVKVTQSSRYLVKRTGEKVFLECVQDMDHENMFWYRQDPGLGLRLIYFSYDVKMKEKGDIPEGYSVSREKKERFSLILESASTNQTSMYLCASSLRRGTEAFFGQGTRLTVV.

This CDR3 is CSAAAGGGQGYTF. As DNA, the CDR3 is TGCAGCGCGGCCGCCGGGGGGGGCCAAGGCTACACCTTC. V and J are TRBV29-1 and TRBJ1-2; tentative D call: TRBD1 (6 bases). The length of the CDR3 is 13 residues. V gave up 7 bases and J gave up 8 bases, with 20 bases separating them. The germline CDR1 and CDR2 sequences are SQVTM and ANQGSEA.

V gene TRBV13 combines with J gene TRBJ2-1; TRBD2 agrees at 11 bases. CDR1 and CDR2 (germline): PRHDT, FYEKMQ (reference sequence). V gave up 5 bases and J gave up 2 bases; unmatched junction bases: 17. This CDR3 contains 20 residues. This CDR3 is CASSLASRGGSGRAYNEQFF. DNA of the CDR3: TGTGCCAGCAGCCTAGCTTCTAGGGGAGGTAGCGGGAGGGCCTACAATGAGCAGTTCTTC.

This chain joins TRBV30 and TRBJ2-1; 8 positions match TRBD2. V dropped 5 bases and J dropped 0; count of bases not matched to a gene: 0. CDR1 and CDR2 from the germline V gene are GTSNPN and SVGIG (reference sequence). This CDR3 comprises 13 residues. This chain's CDR3 is CAWGTSSYNEQFF. The CDR3 nucleotides read TGTGCCTGGGGGACTAGCTCCTACAATGAGCAGTTCTTC.

V and J are TRBV20-1 and TRBJ1-4; D gene uncertain. This CDR3 is 11 amino acids long. The V gene's germline CDR1 is DFQATT and CDR2 SNEGSKA (reference sequence). Deletions cut 1 base from V and 8 bases from J, with 5 bases between. CDR3 in amino acids: CSARGAEKLFF. The DNA of the CDR3 is TGCAGTGCTAGAGGGGCCGAAAAACTGTTTTTT.

The chain combines TRBV12-3 or TRBV12-4 with TRBJ1-1; D gene ambiguous. V lost 6 bases and J 8 bases, leaving 7 bases between the germline ends. This CDR3 spans 10 amino acids. The CDR3 DNA reads TGTGCCAGCAGAACTAGGGAAGCTTTCTTT. It specifies CASRTREAFF.